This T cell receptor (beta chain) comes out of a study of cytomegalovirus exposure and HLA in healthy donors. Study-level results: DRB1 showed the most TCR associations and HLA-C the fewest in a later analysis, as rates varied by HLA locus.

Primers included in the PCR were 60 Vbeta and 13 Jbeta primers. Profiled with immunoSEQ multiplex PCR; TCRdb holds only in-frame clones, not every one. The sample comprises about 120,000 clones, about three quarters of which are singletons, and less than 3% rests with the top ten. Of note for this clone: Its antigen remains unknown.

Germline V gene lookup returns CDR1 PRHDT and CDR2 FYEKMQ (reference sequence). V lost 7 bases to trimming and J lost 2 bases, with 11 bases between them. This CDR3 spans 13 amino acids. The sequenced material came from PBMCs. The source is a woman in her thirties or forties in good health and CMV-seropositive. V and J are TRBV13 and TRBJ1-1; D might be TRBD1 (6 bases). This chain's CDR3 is CASTQGDNTEAFF. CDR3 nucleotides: TGTGCCAGCACACAGGGAGATAACACTGAAGCTTTCTTT.